This T cell receptor (beta chain) was observed in a study of blood T cell repertoires in COVID-19. V lost 1 base and J 5 bases, leaving 11 bases between the germline ends. This CDR3 is 14 amino acids long. Germline values: CDR1 SGHNT, CDR2 YENEEA. The repertoire was sequenced with immunoSEQ multiplex PCR; TCRdb's copy has only in-frame clones and lacks some. There are more than 60,000 clones in the sample; about 82% occur only once, and approximately 20% lies in the top ten. The J gene is TRBJ2-5, the V gene TRBV11-3; D may be TRBD2 (6 bases). Input material: peripheral blood. This clonotype was sampled from a human donor in a cohort sampled during active COVID-19. The DNA of the CDR3 is TGTGCCAGCAGCTTAGTGGGGGGTTGTGAGACCCAGTACTTC. Amino acid sequence: CASSLVGGCETQYF.